The next 15 T cell receptor beta chains were all read from a single sample in a study of blood T cells in healthy people across ages. The authors ran a second PCR of about 6 to 11 cycles using a sample-barcoded 5' primer and a J-beta primer mix. TCRdb redid the calling of the 5' RACE reads with MiXCR, one entry per CDR3 protein. The repertoire holds hundreds of thousands of distinct CDR3 sequences, with under 55% as singletons. Sequencing was performed on blood. The receptor set was obtained from a man aged 60-69 years in good health.

The rearrangement joins TRBV7-9 to TRBJ2-3; the D is unclear. V lost 5 bases and J lost 2, with 8 bases in between. Looked up from germline, CDR1 is SEHNR and CDR2 is FQNEAQ (reference sequence). The CDR3 runs 13 residues. The CDR3 region has the DNA TGTGCCAGCAGCCAATCAGACACAGATACGCAGTATTTT. Its protein product is CASSQSDTDTQYF.

This chain uses TRBV11-2 with TRBJ2-4, with D hard to call. The germline V and J ends were trimmed by 1 base and 5 bases, with 15 bases remaining between them. Per the germline V gene, CDR1 is SGHAT and CDR2 is FQNNGV. The CDR3 totals 16 residues. This CDR3 reads CASSLGRSFEENIQYF. In DNA form, the CDR3 reads TGTGCCAGCAGCTTAGGTCGCAGTTTCGAGGAAAACATTCAGTACTTC.

The V and J genes are TRBV27 and TRBJ1-2; 8 nucleotides match TRBD1. CDR3 length equals 17 residues. Germline CDR1 MNHEY, CDR2 SMNVEV (reference sequence). V was clipped by 2 bases and J by 7 bases; unmatched bases: 15. DNA for the CDR3: TGTGCCAGCAGTTTAGGACTCGCAGGGGGCGTTTTCGTTGGCTACACCTTC. This sequence encodes CASSLGLAGGVFVGYTF.

The rearrangement joins TRBV27 to TRBJ1-6; D is undetermined. Between the trimmed V and J ends, which lost 2 bases and 4 bases, there was a span of 9 bases. This CDR3 has 15 residues. CDR1 is MNHEY, CDR2 SMNVEV, per germline (reference sequence). The CDR3 DNA reads TGTGCCAGCAGTTTAAGGGCTAATTATAATTCACCCCTCCACTTT. This translates into CASSLRANYNSPLHF.

The V call is TRBV29-1, the J call TRBJ2-7; 7 bases are shared with TRBD1. The CDR3 length is 14 residues. Germline CDR1 and CDR2: SQVTM and ANQGSEA. After removal of 4 bases from V and 6 bases from J, the junction contained 12 bases not matched to a gene. The CDR3 DNA is TGCAGCGTTGTGAGACAGGGCCAATTGGCCGAGCAGTACTTC. This codes for CSVVRQGQLAEQYF.

The J gene is TRBJ2-3, the V gene TRBV6-5, with D uncertain. The CDR3 runs to 11 residues. Between the trimmed V and J ends, which lost 5 bases and 5 bases, there was a span of 5 bases. CDR1 MNHEY and CDR2 SVGAGI come from the germline V gene. The CDR3 DNA is TGTGCCAGCAGTGGCGTAGATACGCAGTATTTT. It codes for CASSGVDTQYF.

The V call is TRBV7-6, the J call TRBJ1-2; TRBD1 might be the D (5 bases). The ends were cut back, 5 bases at V and 4 bases at J, with 17 bases in the middle. Per germline, CDR1 SGHVS and CDR2 FNYEAQ. The CDR3 sequence is 15 residues long. The CDR3 is CASSPLGGGGYGYTF. In DNA form, the CDR3 reads TGTGCCAGCAGCCCGTTGGGCGGTGGGGGCTATGGCTACACCTTC. Complete variable domain (other parts from reference TRBV7-6 and TRBJ1-2): GAGVSQSPRYKVTKRGQDVALRCDPISGHVSLYWYRQALGQGPEFLTYFNYEAQQDKSGLPNDRFSAERPEGSISTLTIQRTEQRDSAMYRCASSPLGGGGYGYTFGSGTRLTVV.

This clonotype has a handful of counts. This chain connects TRBV13 to TRBJ2-5, with 7 bases identical to TRBD2. Judging by the DNA end, TRBJ2-7 fits better; the J call may be wrong. The CDR3 is made up of 14 amino acids. Germline V lookup: CDR1 PRHDT, CDR2 FYEKMQ (reference sequence). The CDR3 DNA follows: TGTGCCAGCAGCCCGCTGGGGGGGACCCGCGAGCAGTACTTC. This translates into CASSPLGGTREQYF.

This clonotype was counted a few times. V gene TRBV20-1 combines with J gene TRBJ2-5; 10 bases line up with TRBD1. The J call may be in error: the DNA end matches TRBJ2-7 better. The V gene's germline CDR1 is DFQATT and CDR2 SNEGSKA (reference sequence). The CDR3 has 19 residues. The CDR3 protein is CSARGRYPSLGTGVNEQYF. In DNA, the CDR3 is TGCAGTGCTAGAGGCCGATACCCCTCATTAGGGACAGGGGTTAACGAGCAGTACTTC.

The V gene is TRBV2, the J gene TRBJ1-5; D uncertain. This CDR3 comprises 14 residues. Trimming removed 3 bases from V and 1 base from J, with 7 bases in between. Germline assignment: CDR1 SNHLY and CDR2 FYNNEI. The CDR3 bases are TGTGCCAGCAGTGATCAGGCCAGCAATCAGCCCCAGCATTTT. Amino acids: CASSDQASNQPQHF. The full variable domain, completed using reference TRBV2 and TRBJ1-5, is EPEVTQTPSHQVTQMGQEVILRCVPISNHLYFYWYRQILGQKVEFLVSFYNNEISEKSEIFDDQFSVERPDGSNFTLKIRSTKLEDSAMYFCASSDQASNQPQHFGDGTRLSIL.

J is TRBJ2-7 and V is TRBV4-1, with a weak D call TRBD2 (6 bases). Germline assignment: CDR1 MGHRA and CDR2 YSYEKL. V shed 0 bases and J shed 2 bases, with 11 bases lying between them. The CDR3 contains 15 residues. DNA for the CDR3: TGCGCCAGCAGCCAAGACGGTCCGGGGGCCTACGAGCAGTACTTC. Translation: CASSQDGPGAYEQYF.

This chain links TRBV3-1 with TRBJ2-3, with D uncertain. V lost 4 bases and J lost 2, with 10 bases in between. Germline V gene lookup returns CDR1 LGHDT and CDR2 YNNKEL (reference sequence). CDR3 size: 14 residues. The CDR3 sequence: CASSLWTDTDTQYF. The CDR3, as DNA: TGTGCCAGCAGCCTATGGACGGACACAGATACGCAGTATTTT.

The chain joins TRBV20-1 to TRBJ1-2, with 7 bases identical to TRBD1. The V gene end was trimmed by 3 bases and the J gene end by 7 bases; junction bases not matched to a gene: 8. This CDR3 is 13 amino acids long. Germline V gene data show CDR1 as DFQATT and CDR2 as SNEGSKA (reference sequence). CDR3 sequence (DNA): TGCAGTGCTAGGAGGGGACAGCGATCTGGCTACACCTTC. Protein: CSARRGQRSGYTF.

The chain joins TRBV20-1 to TRBJ2-3, with unresolved D. CDR3 length: 11 amino acids. V dropped 3 bases and J dropped 6 bases, with 7 bases sitting between them. Germline V gene sequence: CDR1 DFQATT, CDR2 SNEGSKA (reference sequence). The CDR3 loop is CSASFVDTQYF. The CDR3 coding sequence is TGCAGTGCTAGTTTTGTGGATACGCAGTATTTT.

This clonotype has only a few counts. The chain joins TRBV7-9 to TRBJ2-3; D is perhaps TRBD1 or TRBD2 (5 bases each). Germline V gene lookup returns CDR1 SEHNR and CDR2 FQNEAQ (reference sequence). V was pared by 1 base and J by 5 bases, with 13 bases between. There are 15 residues in the CDR3. DNA for the CDR3: TGTGCCAGCAGCTTAGTCGGTGGGGCGGGAGATACGCAGTATTTT. This encodes CASSLVGGAGDTQYF.